This T cell receptor (beta chain) emerged from a study of breast tumors, draining lymph nodes, adjacent tissues. The study, taken as a whole, reports: Compared with basal-like, luminal-like tumors shared significantly more repertoire with nontumor tissue. Compared with lymph nodes, tumors were less diverse; compared with nontumor tissue, more. Data fit most tumor T cells coming from lymph node, expanding in tumor. The lymph node origin of tumor T cells was framed as consistent with a hypothesis, not demonstrated.

This CDR3 has 13 residues. Germline trimming cut 6 bases from V and 5 bases from J; bases unmatched to any gene: 2. CDR1 is MNHEY and CDR2 is SVGAGI in the germline V gene. The lymph nodes were axillary draining lymph nodes from breast cancer patients. TCRdb ran MiXCR on the multiplex PCR reads and lists one entry per CDR3 protein. The table records approximately 180,000 distinct CDR3 sequences, about 33% of them present only once. This clonotype turned up a few times. Its antigen remains unknown. Given a much more abundant clone one base away, this may be a read error. This rearrangement joins TRBV6-5 to TRBJ2-5; TRBD2 matches 11 bases. This TCR was sampled from a female donor with breast cancer. Some clones in this sample may be carry-over from other donors' samples. Specimen: axillary lymph node tissue. The CDR3 here is CASRPSGGETQYF. CDR3 nucleotide sequence: TGTGCCAGCAGACCTAGCGGGGGGGAGACCCAGTACTTC.